Sequencing of this T cell receptor (beta chain) was carried out in a study of HIV-infected patients and healthy controls (TCRdb year 2014). About the investigation overall: The study asked whether deep sequencing of the TCR repertoire from small blood samples of HIV patients could detect immune perturbation and reconstitution.

This clonotype was found many times. There is no known antigen for this receptor. Within one base of it there is no much larger clone, and no base qualities were kept. SuperScript III was used to reverse transcribe 500 ng RNA with primers targeting the alpha and beta constant regions. Separate libraries for the alpha and beta chains were generated through chain-specific third strand synthesis that incorporated multiplexing indices. In the protocol, all rearrangements within a chain were amplified with a single primer pair so that primer bias was avoided, and molecular barcodes were added to each cDNA molecule. The SP2 sequencing primer site and a random hexamer were carried on a 5' RACE adapter, to which purified cDNA was joined by T4 RNA Ligase 1. Second strand synthesis was primed from the SP2 site with Phusion polymerase, using slow temperature ramps to favor optimal annealing. Joined together, two random hexamer sequences that had both been added before amplification formed the 12-nucleotide barcode of each molecule. P5 and P7 adapter elements plus a second index were added in a short first PCR, which was followed by a roughly 23-cycle amplification PCR with P5s and P7 primers. A total of 27 PCR cycles were applied to the libraries, which were quantified on a Qubit, sized on a Bioanalyzer, and diluted to approximately 3.7 nM. Normalized libraries were sequenced on an Illumina MiSeq with 2 x 250 paired-end kits. Reverse transcription reactions underwent purification over MinElute columns, with elution into roughly 10 ul Tris-Cl. The adapter ligations were run for around 25 hours at 16 degrees C, and AMPure XP beads at a 1:1 ratio were afterwards used to clean them. In the original analysis: A modified Decombinator that output V, J, insert and barcode information was used to process the demultiplexed FASTQ files. Sequences sharing a barcode but differing from the dominant sequence were discarded as errors, and barcodes clustered at Levenshtein distance 3 were counted to estimate original cDNA molecules. The R packages ineq, vegan, igraph and RCytoscape were used for downstream analyses, together with IMGT nomenclature and CDR3 definitions. To avoid skew from clonal expansion, each TCR was counted once, and V gene usage was computed over distinct sequences. Whenever two unique CDR3 amino acid sequences within a donor differed by a single Levenshtein edit, similarity networks linked them. Published HIV-specific CDR3s (around 83 alpha, some 670 beta) and CMV-specific CDR3s (13 alpha, 200 to 300 beta) were assembled and queried against the repertoires. It was shown by random subsampling to size-matched repertoires that the decreased diversity of patients was not caused by their lower sequence numbers. TCRdb reworked the public reads: Q25 trimming with fastp, MiXCR clone assembly, productive beta chains retained. All rows with the same CDR3 protein become a single entry with the most common DNA and genes. TCRdb, not the original authors, processed these V and J calls. The sample table contains 15,000 to 20,000 distinct CDR3 sequences; only one count was recorded for almost 9% of them. Roughly 2.5% of the sample is taken by the ten largest.

Looking up the germline V gene yields CDR1 MNHEY and CDR2 SVGEGT. The CDR3, from cysteine to phenylalanine, totals 12 residues. CDR3 DNA is the only sequence kept; it has 36 bases, read in frame from the first base. Between the V and J ends, shortened by 3 bases and 7 bases respectively, the junction contains 10 bases. General findings and caveats noted by the study authors: Alpha-chain CDR3s from MAIT cells occurred at high frequency in healthy controls but were severely depleted in HIV+ repertoires. Eight alpha and eight beta V genes showed significantly different mean usage between HIV-infected patients and controls. Processing was restricted to sixteen HIV-infected individuals, which the authors judged to be a major constraint on the generalizability of the findings. The observed differences in diversity could not be explained by the slight differences in age and sex profiles between the study cohorts. Healthy controls shared more CDR3s between individuals than HIV+ patients, by Jaccard index and by count of highly shared sequences. HIV-infected repertoires had significantly higher mean Gini indices than controls, possibly reflecting oligoclonality. Most CMV-associated CDR3s became more frequent during therapy, although their change was not significant, whereas HIV-associated CDR3s showed a significant decrease in frequency. In HIV-infected patients, the apparent post-therapy recovery of the Gini index was not replicated in size-matched repertoire data. Comparisons were complicated by unequal numbers of distinct sequences between patients and controls, and rare events from HIV-infected data were overweighted by size-matching. The study did not determine donor HLA types. Pairing of alpha and beta chains was not determined in the samples. Healthy control repertoires showed roughly threefold more distinct CDR3s and higher Shannon diversity than untreated HIV+ repertoires. The dynamics of distinct T-cell subpopulations could not be separated, and sequencing depth was restricted, because whole blood was used.

Since whole blood was used without any cell fractionation, the repertoire reflected all peripheral T cells in unsorted form. As controls, ten healthy donors without infection were sampled, and four of the ten donors were sampled a second time about three months later. For RNA extraction, more than 2 ml of peripheral blood was collected into Tempus tubes. Residual genomic DNA was removed with the TURBO-DNase kit and globin mRNA was depleted with GLOBINclear. Sequencing was performed on blood. This sequence originates from an adult in good health. The sequence joins TRBV6-2 or TRBV6-3 to TRBJ2-7, with the D gene uncertain. Here is the DNA: TGTGCCAGCAGTTATCCGGGTGGAGAGCAGTACTTC. It translates as CASSYPGGEQYF.